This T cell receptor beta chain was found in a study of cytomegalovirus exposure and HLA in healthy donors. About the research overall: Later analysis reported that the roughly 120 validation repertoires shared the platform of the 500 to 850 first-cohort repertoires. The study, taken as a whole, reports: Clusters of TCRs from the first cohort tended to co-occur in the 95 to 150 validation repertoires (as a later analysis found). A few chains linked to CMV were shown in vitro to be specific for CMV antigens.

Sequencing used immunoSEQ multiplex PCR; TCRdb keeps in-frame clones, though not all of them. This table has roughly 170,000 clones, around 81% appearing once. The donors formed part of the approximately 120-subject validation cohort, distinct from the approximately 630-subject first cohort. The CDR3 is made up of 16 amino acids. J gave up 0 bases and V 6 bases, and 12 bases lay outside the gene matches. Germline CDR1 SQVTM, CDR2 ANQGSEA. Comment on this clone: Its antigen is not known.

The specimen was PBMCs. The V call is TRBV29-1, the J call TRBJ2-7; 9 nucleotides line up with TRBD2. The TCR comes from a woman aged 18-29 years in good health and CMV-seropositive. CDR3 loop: CSVLSSSGEGSYEQYF. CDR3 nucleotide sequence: TGCAGCGTGTTGTCCTCTAGCGGGGAAGGCTCCTACGAGCAGTACTTC.